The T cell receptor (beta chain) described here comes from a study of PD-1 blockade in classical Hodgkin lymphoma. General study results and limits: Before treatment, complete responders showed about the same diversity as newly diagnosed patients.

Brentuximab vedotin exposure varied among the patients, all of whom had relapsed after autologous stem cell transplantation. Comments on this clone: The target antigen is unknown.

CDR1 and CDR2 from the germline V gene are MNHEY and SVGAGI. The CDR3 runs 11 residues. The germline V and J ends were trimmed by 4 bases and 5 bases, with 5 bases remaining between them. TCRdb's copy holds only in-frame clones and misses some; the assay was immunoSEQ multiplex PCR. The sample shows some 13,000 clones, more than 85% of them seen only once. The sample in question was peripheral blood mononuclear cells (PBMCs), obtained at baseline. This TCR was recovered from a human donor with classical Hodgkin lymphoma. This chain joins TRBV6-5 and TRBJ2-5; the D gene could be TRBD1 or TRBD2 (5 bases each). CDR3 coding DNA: TGTGCCAGCAGTTGGGGGGAGACCCAGTACTTC. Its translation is CASSWGETQYF.